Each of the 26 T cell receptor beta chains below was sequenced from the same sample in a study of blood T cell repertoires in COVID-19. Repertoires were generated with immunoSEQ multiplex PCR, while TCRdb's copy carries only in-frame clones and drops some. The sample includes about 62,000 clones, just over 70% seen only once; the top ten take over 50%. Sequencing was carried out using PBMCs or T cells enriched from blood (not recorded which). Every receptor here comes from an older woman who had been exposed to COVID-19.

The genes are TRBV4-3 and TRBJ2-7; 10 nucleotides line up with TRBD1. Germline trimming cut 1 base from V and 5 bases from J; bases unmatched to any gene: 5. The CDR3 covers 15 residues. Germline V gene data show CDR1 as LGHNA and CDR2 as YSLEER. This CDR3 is CASSQVGTGADEQYF. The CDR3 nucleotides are TGCGCCAGCAGCCAAGTGGGGACAGGGGCGGACGAGCAGTACTTC.

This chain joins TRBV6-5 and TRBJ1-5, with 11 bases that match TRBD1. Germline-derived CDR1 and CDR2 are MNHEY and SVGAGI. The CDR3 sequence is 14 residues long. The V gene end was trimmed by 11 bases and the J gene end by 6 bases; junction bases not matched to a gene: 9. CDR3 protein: CASRGQGDGQPQHF. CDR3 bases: TGTGCCTCCCGGGGACAGGGGGACGGTCAGCCCCAGCATTTT.

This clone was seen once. This chain's CDR3 is CASSLAGAEYNEQFF. The DNA for the CDR3 is TGTGCCAGCAGCTTAGCTGGGGCGGAATACAATGAGCAGTTCTTC. The rearrangement uses TRBV7-9 and TRBJ2-1, with D possibly TRBD1 on 5 matching bases. This CDR3 contains 15 residues. The germline V and J ends were trimmed by 0 bases and 4 bases, with 10 bases remaining between them. Germline lookup yields CDR1 SEHNR and CDR2 FQNEAQ (reference sequence).

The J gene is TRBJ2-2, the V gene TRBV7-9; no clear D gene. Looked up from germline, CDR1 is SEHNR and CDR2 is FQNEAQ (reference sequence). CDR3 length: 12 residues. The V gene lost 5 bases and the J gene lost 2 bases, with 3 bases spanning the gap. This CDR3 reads CASSTNTGELFF. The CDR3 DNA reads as TGTGCCAGCAGCACAAACACCGGGGAGCTGTTTTTT.

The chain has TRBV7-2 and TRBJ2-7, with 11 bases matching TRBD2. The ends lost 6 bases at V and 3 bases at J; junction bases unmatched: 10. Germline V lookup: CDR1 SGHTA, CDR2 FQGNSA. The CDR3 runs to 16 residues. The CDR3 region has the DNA TGTGCCAGCAGACGAACGGCTAGCGGGGGGAACTACGAGCAGTACTTC. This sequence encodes CASRRTASGGNYEQYF.

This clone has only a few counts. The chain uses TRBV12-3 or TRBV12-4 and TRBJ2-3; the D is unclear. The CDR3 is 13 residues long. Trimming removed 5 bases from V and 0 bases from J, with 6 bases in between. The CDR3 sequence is CASSQLSTDTQYF. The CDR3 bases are TGTGCCAGCAGTCAACTAAGCACAGATACGCAGTATTTT.

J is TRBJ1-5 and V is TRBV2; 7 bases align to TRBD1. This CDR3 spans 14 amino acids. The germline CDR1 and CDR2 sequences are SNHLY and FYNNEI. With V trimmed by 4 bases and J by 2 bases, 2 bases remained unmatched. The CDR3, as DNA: TGTGCCAGCAGTGGAGGACAGGGCAATCAGCCCCAGCATTTT. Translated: CASSGGQGNQPQHF.

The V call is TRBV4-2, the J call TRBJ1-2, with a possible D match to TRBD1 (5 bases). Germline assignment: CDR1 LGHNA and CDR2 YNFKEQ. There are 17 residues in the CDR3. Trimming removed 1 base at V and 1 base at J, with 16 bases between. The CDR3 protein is CASSQARDSVFNYGYTF. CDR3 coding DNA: TGTGCCAGCAGCCAAGCCCGGGACTCGGTGTTTAACTATGGCTACACCTTC.

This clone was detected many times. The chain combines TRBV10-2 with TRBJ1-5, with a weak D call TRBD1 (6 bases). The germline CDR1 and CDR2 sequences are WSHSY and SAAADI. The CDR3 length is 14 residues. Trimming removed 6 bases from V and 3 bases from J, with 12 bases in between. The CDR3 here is CASRGRGDNQPQHF. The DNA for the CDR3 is TGCGCCAGCAGGGGGAGGGGGGACAATCAGCCCCAGCATTTT.

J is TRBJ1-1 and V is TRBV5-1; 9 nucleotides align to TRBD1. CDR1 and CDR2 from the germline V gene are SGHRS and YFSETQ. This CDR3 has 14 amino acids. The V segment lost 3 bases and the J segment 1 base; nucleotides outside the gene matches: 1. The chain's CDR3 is CASSSGQGNTEAFF. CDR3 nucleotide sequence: TGCGCCAGCAGCTCGGGACAGGGGAACACTGAAGCTTTCTTT.

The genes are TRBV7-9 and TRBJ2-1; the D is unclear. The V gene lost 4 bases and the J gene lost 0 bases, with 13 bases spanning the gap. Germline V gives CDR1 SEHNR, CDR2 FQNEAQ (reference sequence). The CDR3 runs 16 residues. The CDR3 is CASSSRIGSSYNEQFF. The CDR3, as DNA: TGTGCCAGCAGCTCTAGGATCGGCAGCTCCTACAATGAGCAGTTCTTC.

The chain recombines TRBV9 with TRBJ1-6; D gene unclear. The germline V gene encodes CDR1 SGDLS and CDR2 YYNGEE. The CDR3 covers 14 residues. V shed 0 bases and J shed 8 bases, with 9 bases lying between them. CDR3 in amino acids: CASSVVGGDSPLHF. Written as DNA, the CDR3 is TGTGCCAGCAGCGTAGTGGGAGGCGATTCACCCCTCCACTTT.

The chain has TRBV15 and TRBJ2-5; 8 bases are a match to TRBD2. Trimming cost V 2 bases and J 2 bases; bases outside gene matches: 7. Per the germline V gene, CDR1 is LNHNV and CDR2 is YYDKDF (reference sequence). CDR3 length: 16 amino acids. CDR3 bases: TGTGCCACCAGCAGATTACTAGCGGAAGCACAAGAGACCCAGTACTTC. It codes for CATSRLLAEAQETQYF.

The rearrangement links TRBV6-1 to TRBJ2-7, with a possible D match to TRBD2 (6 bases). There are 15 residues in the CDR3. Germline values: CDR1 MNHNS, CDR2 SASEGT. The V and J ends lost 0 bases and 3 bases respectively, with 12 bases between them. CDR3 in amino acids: CASSEAGAGYYEQYF. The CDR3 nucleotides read TGTGCCAGCAGTGAAGCTGGCGCGGGATACTACGAGCAGTACTTC.

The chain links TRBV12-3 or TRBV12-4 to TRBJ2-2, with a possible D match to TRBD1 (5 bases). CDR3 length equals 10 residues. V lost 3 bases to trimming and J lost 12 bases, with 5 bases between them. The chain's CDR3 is CASSLGQLFF. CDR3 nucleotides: TGTGCCAGCAGTTTGGGGCAGCTGTTTTTT.

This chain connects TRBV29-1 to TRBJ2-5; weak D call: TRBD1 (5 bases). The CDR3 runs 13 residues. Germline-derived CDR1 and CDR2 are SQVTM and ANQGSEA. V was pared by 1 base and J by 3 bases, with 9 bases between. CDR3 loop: CSVEGWGEETQYF. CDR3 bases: TGCAGCGTTGAAGGGTGGGGCGAAGAGACCCAGTACTTC.

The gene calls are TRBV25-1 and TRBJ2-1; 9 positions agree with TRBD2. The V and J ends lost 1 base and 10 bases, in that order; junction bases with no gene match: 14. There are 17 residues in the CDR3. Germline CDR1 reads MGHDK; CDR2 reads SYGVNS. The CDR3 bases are TGTGCCAGCAGTGAATGGGGCGCGGGAGGGCCGAGGGGCGAGCAGTTCTTC. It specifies CASSEWGAGGPRGEQFF.

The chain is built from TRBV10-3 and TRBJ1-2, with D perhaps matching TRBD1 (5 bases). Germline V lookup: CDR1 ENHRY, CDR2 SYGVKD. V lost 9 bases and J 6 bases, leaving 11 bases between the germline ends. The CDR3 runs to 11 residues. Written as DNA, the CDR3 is TGTGCCATGCAGGGAGGTGATGGCTACACCTTC. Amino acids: CAMQGGDGYTF.

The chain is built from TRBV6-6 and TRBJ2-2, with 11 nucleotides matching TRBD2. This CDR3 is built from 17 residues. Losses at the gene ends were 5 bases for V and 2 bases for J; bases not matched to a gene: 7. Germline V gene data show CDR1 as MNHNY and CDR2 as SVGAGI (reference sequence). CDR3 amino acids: CASSPLTSGGNTGELFF. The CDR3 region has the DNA TGTGCCAGCAGTCCCCTCACTAGCGGGGGAAACACCGGGGAGCTGTTTTTT.

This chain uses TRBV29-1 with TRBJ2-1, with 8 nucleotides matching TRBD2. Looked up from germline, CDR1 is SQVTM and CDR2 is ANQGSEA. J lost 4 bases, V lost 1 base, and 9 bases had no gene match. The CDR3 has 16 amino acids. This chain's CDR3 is CSVEAREGYLYNEQFF. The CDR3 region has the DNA TGCAGCGTTGAAGCTCGGGAGGGCTACCTTTACAATGAGCAGTTCTTC.

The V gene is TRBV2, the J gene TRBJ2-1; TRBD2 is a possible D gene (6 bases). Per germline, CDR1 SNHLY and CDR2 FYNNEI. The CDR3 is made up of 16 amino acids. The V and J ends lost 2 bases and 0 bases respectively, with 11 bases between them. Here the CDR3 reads CASSETSFSSYNEQFF. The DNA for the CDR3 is TGTGCCAGCAGTGAAACTAGCTTTAGCTCCTACAATGAGCAGTTCTTC.

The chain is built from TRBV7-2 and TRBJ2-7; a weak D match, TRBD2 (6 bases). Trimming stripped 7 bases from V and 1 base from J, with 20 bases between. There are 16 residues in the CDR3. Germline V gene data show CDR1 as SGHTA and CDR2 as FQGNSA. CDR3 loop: CASNSDGGPGSYEQYF. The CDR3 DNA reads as TGTGCCAGCAACTCCGACGGAGGGCCGGGTTCCTACGAGCAGTACTTC.

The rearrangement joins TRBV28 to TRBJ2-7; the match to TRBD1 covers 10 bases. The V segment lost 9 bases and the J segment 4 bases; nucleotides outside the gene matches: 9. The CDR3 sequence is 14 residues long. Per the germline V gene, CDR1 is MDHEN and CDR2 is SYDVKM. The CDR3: CASASGTGDYEQYF. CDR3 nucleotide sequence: TGTGCCAGTGCCTCCGGGACAGGGGATTACGAGCAGTACTTC.

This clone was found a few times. In DNA form, the CDR3 reads TGTGCCAGTACCCGTTCCGGACAGGGGTACAATGAGCAGTTCTTC. Translating it yields CASTRSGQGYNEQFF. The rearrangement joins TRBV19 to TRBJ2-1, with 9 positions matching TRBD1. Germline CDR1 is LNHDA and CDR2 is SQIVND (reference sequence). V shed 7 bases, J shed 4 bases, and the junction held 8 bases outside the gene matches. The CDR3 spans 15 residues. Full variable domain (missing parts from reference TRBV19 and TRBJ2-1): DGGITQSPKYLFRKEGQNVTLSCEQNLNHDAMYWYRQDPGQGLRLIYYSQIVNDFQKGDIAEGYSVSREKKESFPLTVTSAQKNPTAFYLCASTRSGQGYNEQFFGPGTRLTVL.

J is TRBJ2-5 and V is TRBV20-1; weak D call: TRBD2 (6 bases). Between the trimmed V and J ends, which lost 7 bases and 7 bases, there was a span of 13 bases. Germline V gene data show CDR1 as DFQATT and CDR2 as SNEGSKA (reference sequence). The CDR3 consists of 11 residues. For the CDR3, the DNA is TGCAGTGAGGCGGTCGGGGGGACCCAGTACTTC. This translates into CSEAVGGTQYF.

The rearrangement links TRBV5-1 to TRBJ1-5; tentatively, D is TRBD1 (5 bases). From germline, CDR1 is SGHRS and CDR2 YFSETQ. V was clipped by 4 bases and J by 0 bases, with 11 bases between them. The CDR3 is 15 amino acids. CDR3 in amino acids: CASSPAGGSNQPQHF. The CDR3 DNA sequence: TGCGCCAGCAGCCCCGCCGGGGGTAGCAATCAGCCCCAGCATTTT.